What follows are 29 T cell receptor beta chains derived from one specimen sequenced in a study of T cells in localized non-small cell lung cancer. The protocol was immunoSEQ multiplex PCR, while the TCRdb copy is restricted to in-frame clones and leaves out a portion. The profile shows more than 15,000 clones, around nine tenths of them singletons. The material was peripheral blood, obtained before any cancer treatment. The receptors here all came from a man aged 35 to 69 with stage I lung adenocarcinoma.

V gene TRBV29-1 combines with J gene TRBJ2-7; 7 bases match TRBD2. Germline CDR1 and CDR2: SQVTM and ANQGSEA. This CDR3 comprises 13 residues. J was trimmed by 5 bases and V by 7 bases; bases with no gene match: 11. The CDR3 here is CSAGGGERHEQYF. DNA for the CDR3: TGCAGCGCTGGGGGGGGAGAAAGACACGAGCAGTACTTC.

This chain connects TRBV6-5 to TRBJ2-5; 12 bases are shared with TRBD2. CDR3 length: 15 amino acids. Losses at the gene ends were 6 bases for V and 4 bases for J; bases not matched to a gene: 6. The germline V gene encodes CDR1 MNHEY and CDR2 SVGAGI. Written as DNA, the CDR3 is TGTGCCAGCAGCCTACTAGCGGGAGGTGTAGAGACCCAGTACTTC. It yields the protein CASSLLAGGVETQYF.

The chain carries TRBV21-1 and TRBJ1-6; no check of the table's D call, TRBD1, against the DNA was made. TRBV21-1 is reported as a pseudogene. There are 12 residues in the CDR3. The CDR3 reads CASKKTGQPLHF. In DNA form, the CDR3 reads TGTGCCAGCAAAAAAACTGGGCAGCCACTCCACTTT.

The chain carries TRBV6-9 and TRBJ1-1; D uncertain. Germline CDR1 reads MNHGY; CDR2 reads SVAAGI. The CDR3 is made up of 14 amino acids. The V end was cut by 3 bases, the J end by 2 bases, with 10 bases between. The CDR3 sequence is CASSYSTANTEAFF. Here the CDR3 DNA reads TGTGCCAGCAGTTACTCAACTGCCAACACTGAAGCTTTCTTT.

This chain links TRBV5-6 with TRBJ2-3; no clear D. The germline V gene encodes CDR1 SGHDT and CDR2 YYEEEE. Trimming left V 3 bases short and J 6 bases short, with 14 bases between. The CDR3 extends over 14 amino acids. CDR3 DNA sequence: TGTGCCAGCAGCTCTGCCTTCAGGACGGATACGCAGTATTTT. Translated: CASSSAFRTDTQYF.

The chain carries TRBV15 and TRBJ1-2; D unclear. V was cut by 0 bases and J by 0 bases, with 11 bases left in between. Germline V lookup: CDR1 LNHNV, CDR2 YYDKDF (reference sequence). The CDR3 totals 16 residues. The CDR3 protein is CATSRDRGPTNYGYTF. The DNA for the CDR3 is TGTGCCACCAGCAGAGATCGCGGACCCACTAACTATGGCTACACCTTC. Complete variable domain (other parts from reference TRBV15 and TRBJ1-2): DAMVIQNPRYQVTQFGKPVTLSCSQTLNHNVMYWYQQKSSQAPKLLFHYYDKDFNNEADTPDNFQSRRPNTSFCFLDIRSPGLGDTAMYLCATSRDRGPTNYGYTFGSGTRLTVV.

The V call is TRBV5-1, the J call TRBJ2-5, with D hard to call. Per germline, CDR1 SGHRS and CDR2 YFSETQ. Trimming took 7 bases from V and 2 from J, leaving 15 bases between them. The CDR3 spans 14 residues. Here the CDR3 reads CASHPPVGQETQYF. CDR3 coding DNA: TGCGCCAGCCATCCCCCGGTAGGGCAAGAGACCCAGTACTTC.

J is TRBJ1-2 and V is TRBV4-1; D not resolved. The ends were cut back, 0 bases at V and 4 bases at J, with 15 bases in the middle. The CDR3 extends over 16 amino acids. Germline CDR1 reads MGHRA; CDR2 reads YSYEKL. CDR3 coding DNA: TGCGCCAGCAGCCAAGATAGTACGGGAGAATTCTATGGCTACACCTTC. Its protein is CASSQDSTGEFYGYTF.

This chain connects TRBV7-2 to TRBJ2-2; TRBD1 agrees at 7 bases. With 5 bases clipped from V and 8 bases from J, the junction kept 5 bases outside the gene matches. From germline, CDR1 is SGHTA and CDR2 FQGNSA. This CDR3 region has 13 residues. CDR3 DNA: TGTGCCAGCAGCCCAGGGGGATCTGGGGAGCTGTTTTTT. It yields the protein CASSPGGSGELFF.

The rearrangement joins TRBV19 to TRBJ2-1; 13 bases agree with TRBD2. The junction had 7 bases not matched to a gene; V was cut back by 5 bases and J by 6 bases. This CDR3 comprises 16 residues. Germline CDR1 is LNHDA and CDR2 is SQIVND (reference sequence). The DNA for the CDR3 is TGTGCCAGTAGTCCCGAACTAGCGGGAGGGCCCAATGAGCAGTTCTTC. Encoded protein: CASSPELAGGPNEQFF.

This clone was seen just once. V usage is TRBV15 and J usage is TRBJ2-7; either TRBD1 or TRBD2 may supply D (5 bases each). The V gene's germline CDR1 is LNHNV and CDR2 YYDKDF (reference sequence). The length of the CDR3 is 13 residues. V lost 6 bases and J 7 bases, leaving 16 bases between the germline ends. The CDR3 DNA is TGTGCCACCAGTCCGGGACGGGCCGGGGAGCAGTACTTC. The encoded protein is CATSPGRAGEQYF.

In this sample, this clone turned up a few times. The rearrangement joins TRBV4-1 to TRBJ1-1; D not resolved. V was pared by 4 bases and J by 6 bases, with 12 bases between. Germline assignment: CDR1 MGHRA and CDR2 YSYEKL. The CDR3 loop spans 13 amino acids. The CDR3 loop is CASSLTAEAEAFF. In DNA form, the CDR3 reads TGCGCCAGCAGCCTGACCGCTGAGGCTGAAGCTTTCTTT.

The chain links TRBV27 to TRBJ2-5; D is uncertain. Trimming pared 7 bases from V and 5 bases from J, leaving 17 bases between. CDR3 size: 14 residues. The germline CDR1 and CDR2 sequences are MNHEY and SMNVEV (reference sequence). The CDR3 loop reads CASNPGTLFETQYF. The CDR3 coding sequence is TGTGCCAGCAACCCAGGAACCCTTTTCGAGACCCAGTACTTC.

The chain carries TRBV19 and TRBJ2-3; tentative D call: TRBD2 (6 bases). Deletions cut 2 bases from V and 3 bases from J, with 15 bases between. The CDR3 has 16 residues. Germline lookup yields CDR1 LNHDA and CDR2 SQIVND (reference sequence). DNA of the CDR3: TGTGCCAGTAGTATACTAAGGCGGGATCGTACAGATACGCAGTATTTT. It is translated as CASSILRRDRTDTQYF.

The chain employs TRBV6-4 and TRBJ2-6; unclear D gene. CDR1 and CDR2 (germline): MRHNA, SNTAGT. The CDR3 runs to 15 residues. The V gene lost 3 bases and the J gene lost 3 bases, with 9 bases spanning the gap. The CDR3 nucleotides read TGTGCCAGCAGTGAGCTCCCCGATGGGGCCAACGTCCTGACTTTC. This translates into CASSELPDGANVLTF.

This chain links TRBV2 with TRBJ2-3; D ambiguous. This CDR3 region has 13 residues. Trimming stripped 3 bases from V and 2 bases from J, with 6 bases between. The germline V gene has CDR1 SNHLY and CDR2 FYNNEI. For the CDR3, the DNA is TGTGCCAGCAGTGAGGTAGACACAGATACGCAGTATTTT. This gives the protein CASSEVDTDTQYF. The full variable domain, in which reference TRBV2 and TRBJ2-3 provide the parts outside the CDR3, is EPEVTQTPSHQVTQMGQEVILRCVPISNHLYFYWYRQILGQKVEFLVSFYNNEISEKSEIFDDQFSVERPDGSNFTLKIRSTKLEDSAMYFCASSEVDTDTQYFGPGTRLTVL.

In its sample, this clone ranks as medium-sized. The same CDR3 arises from other DNA sequences in this sample as well. The gene calls are TRBV28 and TRBJ1-1; TRBD1 is a possible D gene (6 bases). The CDR3 runs to 11 residues. V dropped 5 bases and J dropped 6 bases, with 7 bases sitting between them. Germline V gives CDR1 MDHEN, CDR2 SYDVKM. The CDR3 sequence is CASSRGPEAFF. The DNA of the CDR3 is TGTGCCAGCAGTCGGGGGCCTGAAGCTTTCTTT.

The V gene is TRBV7-2, the J gene TRBJ1-2; no definite D call. The CDR3 has 15 amino acids. V lost 0 bases to trimming and J lost 0 bases, with 8 bases between them. Germline V gene sequence: CDR1 SGHTA, CDR2 FQGNSA. DNA of the CDR3: TGTGCCAGCAGCTTAGCGACAAAGACTAACTATGGCTACACCTTC. The encoded protein is CASSLATKTNYGYTF.

The rearrangement links TRBV27 to TRBJ2-1; D may match TRBD1 or TRBD2 (6 bases each). The CDR3 extends over 13 amino acids. Per germline, CDR1 MNHEY and CDR2 SMNVEV (reference sequence). Trimming removed 2 bases from V and 7 bases from J, with 9 bases in between. The CDR3 protein is CASSLRGRNEQFF. In nucleotides, the CDR3 is TGTGCCAGCAGTTTACGGGGGCGGAATGAGCAGTTCTTC.

The chain recombines TRBV18 with TRBJ1-5; D is uncertain. CDR1 and CDR2 (germline): KGHSH, LQKENI. This CDR3 is 14 amino acids long. V gave up 2 bases and J gave up 4 bases, with 9 bases separating them. The CDR3 nucleotides are TGTGCCAGCTCACCAAGTCCGAATAATCAGCCCCAGCATTTT. Encoded protein: CASSPSPNNQPQHF. Full variable domain (rest looked up from reference TRBV18 and TRBJ1-5): NAGVMQNPRHLVRRRGQEARLRCSPMKGHSHVYWYRQLPEEGLKFMVYLQKENIIDESGMPKERFSAEFPKEGPSILRIQQVVRGDSAAYFCASSPSPNNQPQHFGDGTRLSIL.

This chain links TRBV25-1 with TRBJ1-6, with D possibly being TRBD1 (5 bases). Trimming removed 3 bases from V and 0 bases from J, with 9 bases in between. The CDR3 has 16 amino acids. In germline, CDR1 is MGHDK, CDR2 SYGVNS. In nucleotides, the CDR3 is TGTGCCAGCAGTGACGGTGGGGGCTCCTATAATTCACCCCTCCACTTT. Amino acid sequence: CASSDGGGSYNSPLHF.

With regard to this clone: A read error may produce the germline difference seen at one junction end. CDR3 sequence reads: CASSLDQTQHF. The DNA for the CDR3 is TGTGCCAGCAGCTTAGATCAGACCCAGCATTTT. The gene calls are TRBV7-2 and TRBJ1-5; D uncertain. CDR1 is SGHTA and CDR2 is FQGNSA in the germline V gene. CDR3 size: 11 residues.

The V call is TRBV10-3, the J call TRBJ2-7, with 13 nucleotides matching TRBD2. Germline CDR1 and CDR2: ENHRY and SYGVKD. The CDR3 is 20 residues long. Trimming at V came to 5 bases and at J to 3 bases, leaving 19 bases not matched to a gene. The CDR3 nucleotides are TGTGCCATCAGTCCCGGGCACGGGACTAGCGGGGCTGCGAACCTCTACGAGCAGTACTTC. Its translation: CAISPGHGTSGAANLYEQYF.

The chain uses TRBV11-2 and TRBJ2-7, with D perhaps matching TRBD2 (5 bases). Germline values: CDR1 SGHAT, CDR2 FQNNGV. V was clipped by 2 bases and J by 9 bases, with 23 bases between them. The CDR3 covers 16 residues. CDR3 sequence (DNA): TGTGCCAGCAGCTTAACTTTCGGGATCTCGGGTGACGGGCAGTACTTC. Its protein product is CASSLTFGISGDGQYF.

The chain is built from TRBV7-8 and TRBJ1-5; D is undetermined. From germline, CDR1 is SGHVS and CDR2 FQNEAQ. Deletions cut 5 bases from V and 3 bases from J, with 14 bases between. The CDR3 is made up of 15 amino acids. The CDR3 DNA reads TGTGCCAGCAGCCCCTCGGGAAAACCCAATCAGCCCCAGCATTTT. Protein sequence: CASSPSGKPNQPQHF.

CDR3 DNA sequence: TGTGCCAGTAGTATAGTGGTGGGGGGGATCACAGATACGCAGTATTTT. Protein: CASSIVVGGITDTQYF. The chain employs TRBV19 and TRBJ2-3; TRBD2 matches 7 bases. The length of the CDR3 is 16 residues. The germline V gene encodes CDR1 LNHDA and CDR2 SQIVND (reference sequence). J lost 2 bases, V lost 1 base, and 6 bases had no gene match.

This clone was counted a single time. The chain has TRBV7-2 and TRBJ1-4; D unresolved. V was cut by 4 bases and J by 4 bases, with 16 bases left in between. Germline V gene lookup returns CDR1 SGHTA and CDR2 FQGNSA. The CDR3 sequence is 16 residues long. The CDR3, as DNA: TGTGCCAGCAGCTCCGTCCCATCCGCCTTTAATGAAAAACTGTTTTTT. The encoded protein is CASSSVPSAFNEKLFF.

V usage is TRBV11-3 and J usage is TRBJ2-2; D perhaps matches TRBD1 (5 bases). The CDR3 contains 15 residues. Germline lookup yields CDR1 SGHNT and CDR2 YENEEA. V was cut by 1 base and J by 7 bases, with 13 bases left in between. The DNA for the CDR3 is TGTGCCAGCAGCTTAGGGGGCTCCCTGGGCGGGGAGCTGTTTTTT. This sequence encodes CASSLGGSLGGELFF.

About this clone itself: Sequence at one end of the junction differs from germline and may be a read error. The CDR3 loop is CASSLPGQDNKQRF. DNA for the CDR3: TGTGCCAGTAGTCTCCCGGGACAGGACAACAAACAGAGATTC. The rearrangement joins TRBV19 to TRBJ2-7, with TRBD1 identical over 8 bases. The CDR3 is 14 residues long. Germline values: CDR1 LNHDA, CDR2 SQIVND (reference sequence).